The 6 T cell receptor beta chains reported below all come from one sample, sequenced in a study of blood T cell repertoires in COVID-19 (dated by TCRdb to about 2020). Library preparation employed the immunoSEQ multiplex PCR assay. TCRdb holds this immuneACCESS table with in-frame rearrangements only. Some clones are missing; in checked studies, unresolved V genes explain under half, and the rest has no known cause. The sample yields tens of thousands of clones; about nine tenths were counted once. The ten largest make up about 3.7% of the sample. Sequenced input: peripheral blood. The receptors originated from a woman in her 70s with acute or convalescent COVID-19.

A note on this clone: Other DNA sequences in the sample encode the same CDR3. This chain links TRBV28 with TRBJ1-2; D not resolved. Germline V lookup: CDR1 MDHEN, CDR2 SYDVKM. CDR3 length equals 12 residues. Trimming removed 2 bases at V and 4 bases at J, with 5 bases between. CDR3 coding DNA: TGTGCCAGCAGTTTAGGAGGCTATGGCTACACCTTC. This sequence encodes CASSLGGYGYTF.

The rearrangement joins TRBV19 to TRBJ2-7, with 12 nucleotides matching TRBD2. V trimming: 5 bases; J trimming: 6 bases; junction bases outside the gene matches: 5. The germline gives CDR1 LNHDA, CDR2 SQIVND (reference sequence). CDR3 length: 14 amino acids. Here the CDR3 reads CASSGLAGSGEQYF. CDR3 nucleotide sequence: TGTGCCAGTAGTGGACTAGCGGGGTCCGGCGAGCAGTACTTC.

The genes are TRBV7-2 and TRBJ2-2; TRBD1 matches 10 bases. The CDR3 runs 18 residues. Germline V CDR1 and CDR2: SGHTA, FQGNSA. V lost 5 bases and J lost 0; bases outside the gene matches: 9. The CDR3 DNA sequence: TGTGCCAGCAGCCGGAATGACAGGGGGCTCGCGAACACCGGGGAGCTGTTTTTT. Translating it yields CASSRNDRGLANTGELFF.

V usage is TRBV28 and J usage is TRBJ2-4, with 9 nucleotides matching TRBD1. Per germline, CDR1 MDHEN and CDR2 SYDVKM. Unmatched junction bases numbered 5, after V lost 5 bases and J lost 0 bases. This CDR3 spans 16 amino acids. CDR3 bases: TGTGCCAGCAGTGGCCACAGGGGGCTAGCCAAAAACATTCAGTACTTC. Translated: CASSGHRGLAKNIQYF.

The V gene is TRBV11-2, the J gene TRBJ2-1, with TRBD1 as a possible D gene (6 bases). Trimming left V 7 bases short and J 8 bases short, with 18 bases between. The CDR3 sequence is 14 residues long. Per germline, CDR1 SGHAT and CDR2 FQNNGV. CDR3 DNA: TGTGCCAGCACCGGGACACGGGATGGTTATGAGCAGTTCTTC. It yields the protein CASTGTRDGYEQFF.

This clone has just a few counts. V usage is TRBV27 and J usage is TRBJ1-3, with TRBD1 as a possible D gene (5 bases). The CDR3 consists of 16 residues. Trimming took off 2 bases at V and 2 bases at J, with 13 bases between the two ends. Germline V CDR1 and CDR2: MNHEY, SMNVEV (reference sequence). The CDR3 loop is CASSLQGRETGNTIYF. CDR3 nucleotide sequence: TGTGCCAGCAGTTTACAGGGCAGGGAAACTGGAAACACCATATATTTT.